Listed below are T cell receptor beta chains from one sample, sequenced in a study of blood T cell repertoires in COVID-19. TCRdb's copy holds only in-frame clones and misses some; the assay was immunoSEQ multiplex PCR. The table lists about 490,000 clones, approximately 85% of them singletons. Sequencing was carried out using peripheral blood. These receptors were collected from a human donor in a cohort sampled during active COVID-19. Both conserved end residues are part of each CDR3. The order of the fields is J gene, V gene, CDR3 protein.

TRBJ2-2 TRBV9 CASSVLGGTNTGELFF
TRBJ2-7 TRBV7-9 CASSSTGGRANVYEQYF
TRBJ2-5 TRBV3-1/TRBV3-2 CASSRVRVAETQYF
TRBJ2-5 TRBV5-1 CASSLASGSMRETQYF
TRBJ1-6 TRBV10-3 CAIRDGTLNSPLHF
TRBJ2-1 TRBV29-1 CSAVLAGAYNEQFF
TRBJ1-1 TRBV29-1 CSAGTTGGTEAFF
TRBJ2-1 TRBV19 CASSSTTSGITYNEQFF
TRBJ2-5 TRBV4-2 CASSPLVQGTRGETQYF
TRBJ1-2 TRBV7-9 CASSPLDRLLVGYTF
TRBJ2-1 TRBV13 CASSDGQSYNEQFF
TRBJ1-4 TRBV28 CASSLSRITAGREKLFF
TRBJ1-5 TRBV6-6 CASSLGTGPSNQPQHF
TRBJ1-3 TRBV28 CASSYRGAGNTIYF
TRBJ2-7 TRBV4-1 CASSQDPSGMDEQYF
TRBJ2-2 TRBV6-2/TRBV6-3 CASSRQGLRSGELFF
TRBJ2-7 TRBV29-1 CSVWGGQGGYEQYF
TRBJ1-5 TRBV6-2/TRBV6-3 CASSRDRLFSNQPQHF
TRBJ2-6 TRBV19 CASSIQGSSSGANVLTF
TRBJ2-1 TRBV7-7 CASSLVPSGNEQFF
TRBJ2-1 TRBV6-5 CASVSGRASYNEQFF
TRBJ2-1 TRBV6-5 CASSSLAGMGNEQFF
TRBJ2-2 TRBV7-3 CASSLRQGGAGELFF
TRBJ1-4 TRBV30 CAWSRTDRGPEKLFF
TRBJ1-4 TRBV28 CASSSVEDSRANEKLFF
TRBJ2-2 TRBV5-4 CARDLRIAGGPANTGELFF
TRBJ2-1 TRBV27 CASSSPGREVSEQFF
TRBJ1-1 TRBV19 CASSTGQGGYTEAFF
TRBJ1-1 TRBV9 CASSVVQGPTEAFF
TRBJ2-7 TRBV2 CASTKSGISSATSENF
TRBJ2-3 TRBV28 CAILSGDSTDTQYF
TRBJ1-1 TRBV6-5 CASSYSGSPAFF
TRBJ2-1 TRBV6-5 CASNRDSSYNEQFF
TRBJ1-1 TRBV3-1/TRBV3-2 CASSQFLITEAFF
TRBJ2-5 TRBV3-1/TRBV3-2 CASSQRGGQETQYF
TRBJ2-3 TRBV5-1 CASSLVGSDTQYF
TRBJ2-1 TRBV30 CAWRGQGGLAFSSYNEQFF
TRBJ2-1 TRBV24-1 CATGLAGGNEQFF
TRBJ2-1 TRBV7-3 CASSLSGSLAGGDNEQFF
TRBJ2-1 TRBV5-4 CASSSPGGEQFF
TRBJ2-3 TRBV7-2 CASTLAGGRTDTQYF
TRBJ1-2 TRBV5-1 CASSSGDARFYGYTF
TRBJ1-3 TRBV9 CASSAVGTGSGNTIYF
TRBJ2-3 TRBV10-3 CAISPFGGGLQSVDTQYF
TRBJ2-1 TRBV7-2 CASSLDAGTYNEQFF